The 8 T cell receptor beta chains given below trace back to one sample, sequenced in a study of T cell repertoires in cytomegalovirus infection. TCRdb used MiXCR to reprocess the reads, holding one entry per CDR3 protein. Here the sample spans roughly 760,000 distinct CDR3 sequences, 35% being singletons. Sequenced: PBMCs. Source of these receptors: a human donor in good health (CMV status not recorded). Some clones in this sample may be carry-over from other donors' samples.

The chain's CDR3 is CASRRGRDRGQETQYF. CDR3 nucleotides: TGTGCCAGCAGAAGGGGTCGCGACAGGGGTCAAGAGACCCAGTACTTC. The gene calls are TRBV28 and TRBJ2-5; 8 bases agree with TRBD1. Trimming at V came to 6 bases and at J to 2 bases, leaving 11 bases not matched to a gene. This CDR3 spans 16 amino acids. Germline CDR1 MDHEN, CDR2 SYDVKM.

The chain is built from TRBV6-1 and TRBJ1-4; 8 bases agree with TRBD1. V was pared by 4 bases and J by 10 bases, with 17 bases of the junction left unmatched. Germline lookup yields CDR1 MNHNS and CDR2 SASEGT. The CDR3 contains 17 residues. The CDR3: CASSGRQGILLLVKLFF. CDR3 bases: TGTGCCAGCAGTGGGAGACAGGGGATTCTTTTACTTGTAAAACTGTTTTTT.

This clonotype was detected only a few times. This chain uses TRBV28 with TRBJ2-1; 8 bases line up with TRBD1. The germline CDR1 and CDR2 sequences are MDHEN and SYDVKM. Trimming took 7 bases from V and 0 from J; bases not matched to a gene: 14. This CDR3 comprises 18 residues. This CDR3 is CASISRDRTTSSYNEQFF. The CDR3 bases are TGTGCCAGCATTTCCCGGGACAGGACAACGAGCTCCTACAATGAGCAGTTCTTC.

The chain uses TRBV4-1 and TRBJ1-5, with no clear D. The CDR3 totals 14 residues. Trimming shortened V by 5 bases and J by 7 bases, and 15 bases separated the two germline ends. The germline gives CDR1 MGHRA, CDR2 YSYEKL. The CDR3 sequence is CASSTRLAAQPQHF. The CDR3 DNA is TGCGCCAGCAGCACAAGGTTGGCGGCCCAGCCCCAGCATTTT.

In the case of this clonotype: The CDR3 does not close with the conserved phenylalanine or tryptophan, likely indicating a read error. The chain recombines TRBV7-3 with TRBJ2-7, with a tentative D call TRBD2 (5 bases). Germline lookup yields CDR1 SGHTA and CDR2 FQGTGA. Between the trimmed V and J ends, which lost 8 bases and 6 bases, there was a span of 8 bases. The CDR3 spans 10 residues. CDR3: CASEGGEQYL. Written as DNA, the CDR3 is TGTGCCAGCGAGGGTGGCGAGCAGTACTTA.

This clonotype was counted many times. The rearrangement joins TRBV27 to TRBJ2-3, with 11 positions matching TRBD1. The CDR3 is 17 amino acids. Germline V lookup: CDR1 MNHEY, CDR2 SMNVEV (reference sequence). With V trimmed by 4 bases and J by 2 bases, 8 bases remained unmatched. CDR3 in DNA: TGTGCCAGCAGTTACCTCTGGACAGGGGGCAACACAGATACGCAGTATTTT. This translates into CASSYLWTGGNTDTQYF.

The chain combines TRBV5-4 with TRBJ2-3; D might be TRBD2 (6 bases). The V gene's germline CDR1 is SGHNT and CDR2 YYREEE (reference sequence). The length of the CDR3 is 16 residues. Trimming took 4 bases from V and 4 from J, leaving 19 bases between them. In DNA, the CDR3 is TGTGCCAGCAGCCTCCTTACTAGCAGTTACGCAGATACGCAGTATTTT. As protein: CASSLLTSSYADTQYF.

A few counts support this clonotype. The chain carries TRBV28 and TRBJ2-3, with D hard to call. Germline values: CDR1 MDHEN, CDR2 SYDVKM. The V gene lost 7 bases and the J gene lost 2 bases, with 22 bases spanning the gap. The CDR3 has 17 residues. CDR3 sequence reads: CASKQAPPPVFTDTQYF. The DNA for the CDR3 is TGTGCCAGCAAGCAGGCACCTCCCCCGGTATTCACAGATACGCAGTATTTT. The complete variable domain, with remaining parts taken from reference TRBV28 and TRBJ2-3, reads DVKVTQSSRYLVKRTGEKVFLECVQDMDHENMFWYRQDPGLGLRLIYFSYDVKMKEKGDIPEGYSVSREKKERFSLILESASTNQTSMYLCASKQAPPPVFTDTQYFGPGTRLTVL.